The 19 T cell receptor beta chains listed next were all sequenced from one sample in a study of early T cells in non-severe SARS-CoV-2 infection. TCRdb passed the 5' RACE reads through MiXCR, listing each CDR3 protein once. The profile covers under 100,000 distinct CDR3 sequences, with approximately 11% appearing a single time and approximately 5% taken by the ten largest. Sequenced material: whole blood. These receptors all come from an adult who was a healthcare worker with PCR-confirmed SARS-CoV-2 infection or an uninfected control (not recorded which).

This chain joins TRBV28 and TRBJ1-2; D is uncertain. CDR1 is MDHEN, CDR2 SYDVKM, per germline. The CDR3 is 12 amino acids. V was cut by 5 bases and J by 8 bases, with 12 bases left in between. In DNA form, the CDR3 reads TGTGCCAGCAGTAGCTCAGCTCAAGGCTACACCTTC. This sequence encodes CASSSSAQGYTF.

The chain couples TRBV4-1 to TRBJ2-7; the match to TRBD2 covers 10 bases. Germline CDR1 reads MGHRA; CDR2 reads YSYEKL. V was pared by 4 bases and J by 5 bases, with 11 bases of the junction left unmatched. There are 16 residues in the CDR3. CDR3 coding DNA: TGCGCCAGCAGCCCCCTTTTACTAGCGGGATCCCACGAGCAGTACTTC. This translates into CASSPLLLAGSHEQYF.

This clonotype was seen repeatedly, ten times or more. CDR3 DNA: TGTGCCAGCAGCTTAGCATACGGGCGTTTAACCGGGGAGCTGTTTTTT. Protein sequence: CASSLAYGRLTGELFF. V usage is TRBV7-8 and J usage is TRBJ2-2; D ambiguous. Germline V gene data show CDR1 as SGHVS and CDR2 as FQNEAQ. The V and J ends lost 0 bases and 5 bases respectively, with 13 bases between them. The CDR3 extends over 16 amino acids. Full variable domain (missing parts from reference TRBV7-8 and TRBJ2-2): GAGVSQSPRYKVAKRGQDVALRCDPISGHVSLFWYQQALGQGPEFLTYFQNEAQLDKSGLPSDRFFAERPEGSVSTLKIQRTQQEDSAVYLCASSLAYGRLTGELFFGEGSRLTVL.

This clonotype was recorded a few times. The V call is TRBV13, the J call TRBJ2-2; 7 bases fit TRBD1. Germline values: CDR1 PRHDT, CDR2 FYEKMQ (reference sequence). The CDR3 is made up of 15 amino acids. Trimming at V came to 4 bases and at J to 5 bases, leaving 7 bases not matched to a gene. CDR3 coding DNA: TGTGCCAGCAGCTCGGACAGGATGGGGACCGGGGAGCTGTTTTTT. This translates into CASSSDRMGTGELFF.

The table lists this clonotype with a few counts. The germline gene is not matched at one end of the junction; a read error may be the cause. The chain has TRBV6-1 and TRBJ1-1; 9 bases match TRBD1. Per germline, CDR1 MNHNS and CDR2 SASEGT. This CDR3 comprises 16 residues. The CDR3 protein is CASRLALDRGNIEAFF. For the CDR3, the DNA is TGTGCCAGCAGGCTAGCCCTGGACAGGGGCAACATTGAAGCTTTCTTT.

The sample holds many counts of this clonotype. This chain joins TRBV18 and TRBJ1-2, with D possibly being TRBD1 (5 bases). Trimming shortened V by 5 bases and J by 5 bases, and 12 bases separated the two germline ends. The CDR3 has 13 amino acids. Looked up from germline, CDR1 is KGHSH and CDR2 is LQKENI. CDR3 protein: CASSESGPYGYTF. In DNA, the CDR3 is TGTGCCAGCTCAGAGTCGGGACCATATGGCTACACCTTC.

This clonotype was picked up many times. The chain couples TRBV5-6 to TRBJ1-4; D uncertain. V lost 4 bases to trimming and J lost 8 bases, with 18 bases between them. Germline CDR1 is SGHDT and CDR2 is YYEEEE. CDR3 length: 15 residues. This CDR3 reads CASSKATAVYEKLFF. In nucleotides, the CDR3 is TGTGCCAGCAGCAAGGCCACTGCAGTATACGAAAAACTGTTTTTT.

The chain carries TRBV28 and TRBJ1-2; no clear D. There are 13 residues in the CDR3. Germline values: CDR1 MDHEN, CDR2 SYDVKM. Trimming stripped 8 bases from V and 4 bases from J, with 14 bases between. Here the CDR3 DNA reads TGTGCCAGCTATATGGCGGGCCCCTATGGCTACACCTTC. It translates to CASYMAGPYGYTF.

The chain carries TRBV18 and TRBJ2-2; D not certain. Trimming cost V 4 bases and J 5 bases, with 14 bases left between them. Germline V gene lookup returns CDR1 KGHSH and CDR2 LQKENI. The CDR3 is made up of 15 amino acids. The CDR3 protein is CASSLNIRLTGELFF. The CDR3 region has the DNA TGTGCCAGCTCACTGAACATACGCCTTACCGGGGAGCTGTTTTTT.

This rearrangement joins TRBV29-1 to TRBJ2-3; D call uncertain. CDR3 length: 12 amino acids. Germline lookup yields CDR1 SQVTM and CDR2 ANQGSEA. The V end lost 6 bases, the J end lost 0 bases, and 7 bases lay between the germline ends. CDR3 DNA: TGCAGCGTCGACCTGAGCACAGATACGCAGTATTTT. Its translation is CSVDLSTDTQYF.

The genes are TRBV29-1 and TRBJ2-1, with D perhaps given as TRBD1 or TRBD2 (6 bases each). The CDR3 length is 17 residues. Germline assignment: CDR1 SQVTM and CDR2 ANQGSEA. V lost 6 bases to trimming and J lost 7 bases, with 28 bases between them. The CDR3 DNA reads as TGCAGCGTCGCCGGGACTCCCGTAGGGGGGCGGAAAAATGAGCAGTTCTTC. Its translation is CSVAGTPVGGRKNEQFF.

This clonotype appeared many times. The chain uses TRBV19 and TRBJ1-1; D gene uncertain. The CDR3 loop spans 12 amino acids. Germline loops: CDR1 LNHDA, CDR2 SQIVND (reference sequence). The germline V and J ends were trimmed by 6 bases and 1 base, with 6 bases remaining between them. In DNA, the CDR3 is TGTGCCAGTAGGGACGGGAACACTGAAGCTTTCTTT. Protein product: CASRDGNTEAFF.

This clonotype has at least ten counts. V is TRBV28 and J is TRBJ2-1; D call uncertain. CDR1 is MDHEN, CDR2 SYDVKM, per germline. CDR3 size: 12 residues. Trimming pared 5 bases from V and 7 bases from J, leaving 9 bases between. CDR3 coding DNA: TGTGCCAGCAGTCCGCTTGGGAATGAGCAGTTCTTC. As protein: CASSPLGNEQFF.

This clonotype was seen ten or more times. J is TRBJ2-7 and V is TRBV6-5, with 14 nucleotides matching TRBD2. J gave up 7 bases and V 5 bases, and 10 bases lay outside the gene matches. The CDR3 is made up of 16 amino acids. Germline V gene data show CDR1 as MNHEY and CDR2 as SVGAGI. CDR3 loop: CASSTTSGRAKKEQYF. CDR3 DNA sequence: TGTGCCAGCAGTACGACTAGCGGGAGGGCCAAGAAGGAGCAGTACTTC.

This clonotype was detected ten times or more. This chain connects TRBV12-3 or TRBV12-4 to TRBJ1-2; tentatively, D is TRBD1 (6 bases). V was cut by 1 base and J by 5 bases, with 11 bases left in between. CDR3 length equals 14 residues. CDR3 DNA sequence: TGTGCCAGCAGTTTAGTCCAGGGGCGATATGGCTACACCTTC. This codes for CASSLVQGRYGYTF.

This clonotype was seen a few times. The V and J genes are TRBV30 and TRBJ1-3; D unresolved. This CDR3 spans 13 amino acids. V lost 2 bases and J 0 bases, leaving 5 bases between the germline ends. Germline V lookup: CDR1 GTSNPN, CDR2 SVGIG (reference sequence). Written as DNA, the CDR3 is TGTGCCTGGAGTCCGAGCTCTGGAAACACCATATATTTT. This encodes CAWSPSSGNTIYF.

A few counts support this clonotype. This chain joins TRBV2 and TRBJ2-5; unclear D gene. The CDR3 is made up of 15 amino acids. V was pared by 1 base and J by 5 bases, with 14 bases between. Germline V gives CDR1 SNHLY, CDR2 FYNNEI. The DNA of the CDR3 is TGTGCCAGCAGTGAAGACGGTGGCTACGGGGAGACCCAGTACTTC. It translates to CASSEDGGYGETQYF. The variable domain in full, with the rest retrieved from reference TRBV2 and TRBJ2-5, is EPEVTQTPSHQVTQMGQEVILRCVPISNHLYFYWYRQILGQKVEFLVSFYNNEISEKSEIFDDQFSVERPDGSNFTLKIRSTKLEDSAMYFCASSEDGGYGETQYFGPGTRLLVL.

This clonotype was picked up many times. The gene calls are TRBV14 and TRBJ1-2, with TRBD1 as a possible D gene (6 bases). The CDR3 covers 14 residues. CDR1 is SGHDN, CDR2 FVKESK, per germline. V dropped 0 bases and J dropped 4 bases, with 9 bases sitting between them. DNA of the CDR3: TGTGCCAGCAGCCAAGATACGGACAGCTATGGCTACACCTTC. It yields the protein CASSQDTDSYGYTF. Looking up the rest from reference TRBV14 and TRBJ1-2 gives the full variable domain: EAGVTQFPSHSVIEKGQTVTLRCDPISGHDNLYWYRRVMGKEIKFLLHFVKESKQDESGMPNNRFLAERTGGTYSTLKVQPAELEDSGVYFCASSQDTDSYGYTFGSGTRLTVV.

V gene TRBV4-1 combines with J gene TRBJ1-1, with D uncertain. The germline V gene encodes CDR1 MGHRA and CDR2 YSYEKL. The CDR3 totals 16 residues. Trimming removed 1 base at V and 4 bases at J, with 16 bases between. CDR3 residues: CASSQGAGQHSTEAFF. The DNA of the CDR3 is TGCGCCAGCAGCCAAGGGGCAGGCCAGCATAGCACTGAAGCTTTCTTT.